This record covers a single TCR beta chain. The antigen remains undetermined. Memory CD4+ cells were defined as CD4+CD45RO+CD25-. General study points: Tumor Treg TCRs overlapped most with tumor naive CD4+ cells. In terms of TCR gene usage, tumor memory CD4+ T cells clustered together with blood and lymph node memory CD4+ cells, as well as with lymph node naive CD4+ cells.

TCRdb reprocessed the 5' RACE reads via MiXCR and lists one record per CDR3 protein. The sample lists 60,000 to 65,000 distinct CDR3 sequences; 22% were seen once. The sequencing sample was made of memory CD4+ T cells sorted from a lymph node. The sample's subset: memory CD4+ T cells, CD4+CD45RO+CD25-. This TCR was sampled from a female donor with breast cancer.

The CDR3 nucleotides are TGTGCCAGCAGCCTACCGGGACAGGGGAAGGACACTGAAGCTTTCTTT. It specifies CASSLPGQGKDTEAFF. The V call is TRBV7-9, the J call TRBJ1-1, with 10 positions matching TRBD1. Germline trimming cut 5 bases from V and 3 bases from J; bases unmatched to any gene: 9. The CDR3 is made up of 16 amino acids. The germline gives CDR1 SEHNR, CDR2 FQNEAQ (reference sequence). Complete variable domain (other parts from reference TRBV7-9 and TRBJ1-1): DTGVSQNPRHKITKRGQNVTFRCDPISEHNRLYWYRQTLGQGPEFLTYFQNEAQLEKSRLLSDRFSAERPKGSFSTLEIQRTEQGDSAMYLCASSLPGQGKDTEAFFGQGTRLTVV.